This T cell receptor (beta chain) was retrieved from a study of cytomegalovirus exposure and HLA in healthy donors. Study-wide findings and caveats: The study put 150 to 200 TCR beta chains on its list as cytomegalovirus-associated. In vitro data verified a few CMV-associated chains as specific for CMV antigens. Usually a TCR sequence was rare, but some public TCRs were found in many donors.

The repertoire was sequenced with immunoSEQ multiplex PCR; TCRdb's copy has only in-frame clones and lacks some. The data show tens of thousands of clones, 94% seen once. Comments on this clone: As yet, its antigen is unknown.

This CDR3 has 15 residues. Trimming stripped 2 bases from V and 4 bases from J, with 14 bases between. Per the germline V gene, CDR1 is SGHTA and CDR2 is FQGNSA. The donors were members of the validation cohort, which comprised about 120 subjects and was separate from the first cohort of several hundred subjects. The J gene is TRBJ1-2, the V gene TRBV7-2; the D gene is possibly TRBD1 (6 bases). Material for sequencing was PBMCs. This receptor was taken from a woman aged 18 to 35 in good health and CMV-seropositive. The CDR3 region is CASSLTGGGGYGYTF. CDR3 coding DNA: TGTGCCAGCAGCTTAACGGGGGGGGGCGGCTATGGCTACACCTTC. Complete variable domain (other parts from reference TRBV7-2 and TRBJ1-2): GAGVSQSPSNKVTEKGKDVELRCDPISGHTALYWYRQSLGQGLEFLIYFQGNSAPDKSGLPSDRFSAERTGGSVSTLTIQRTQQEDSAVYLCASSLTGGGGYGYTFGSGTRLTVV.